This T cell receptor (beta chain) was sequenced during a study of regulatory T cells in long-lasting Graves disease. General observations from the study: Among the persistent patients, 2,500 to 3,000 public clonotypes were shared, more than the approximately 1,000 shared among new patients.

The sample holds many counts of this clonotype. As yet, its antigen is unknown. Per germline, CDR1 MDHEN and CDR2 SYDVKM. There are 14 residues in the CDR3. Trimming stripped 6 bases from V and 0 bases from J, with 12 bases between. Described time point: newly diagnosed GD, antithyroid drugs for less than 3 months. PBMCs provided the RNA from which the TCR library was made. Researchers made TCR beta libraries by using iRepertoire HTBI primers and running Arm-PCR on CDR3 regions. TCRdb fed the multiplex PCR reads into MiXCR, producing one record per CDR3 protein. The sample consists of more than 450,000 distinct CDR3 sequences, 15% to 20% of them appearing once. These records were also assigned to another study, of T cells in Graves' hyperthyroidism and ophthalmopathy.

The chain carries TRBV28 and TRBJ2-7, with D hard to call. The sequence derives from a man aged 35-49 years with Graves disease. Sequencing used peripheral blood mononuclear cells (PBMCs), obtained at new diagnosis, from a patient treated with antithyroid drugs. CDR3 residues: CASSIDISSYEQYF. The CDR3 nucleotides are TGTGCCAGCAGCATCGACATCAGCTCCTACGAGCAGTACTTC.